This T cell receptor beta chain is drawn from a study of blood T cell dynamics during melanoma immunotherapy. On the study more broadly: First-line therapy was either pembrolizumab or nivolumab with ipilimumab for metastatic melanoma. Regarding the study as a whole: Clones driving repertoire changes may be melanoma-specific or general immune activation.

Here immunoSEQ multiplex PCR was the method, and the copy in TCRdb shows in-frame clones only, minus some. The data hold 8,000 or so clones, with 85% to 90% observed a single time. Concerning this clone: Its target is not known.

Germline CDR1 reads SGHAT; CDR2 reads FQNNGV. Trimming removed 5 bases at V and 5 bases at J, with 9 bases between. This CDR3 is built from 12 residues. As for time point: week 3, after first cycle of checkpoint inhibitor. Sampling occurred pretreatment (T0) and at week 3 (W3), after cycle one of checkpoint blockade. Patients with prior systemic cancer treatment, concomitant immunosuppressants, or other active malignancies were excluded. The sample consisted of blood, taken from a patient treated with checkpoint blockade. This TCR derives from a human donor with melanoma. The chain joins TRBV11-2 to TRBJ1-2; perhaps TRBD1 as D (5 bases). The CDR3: CASSPRGYGYTF. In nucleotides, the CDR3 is TGTGCCAGCAGCCCGAGGGGTTATGGCTACACCTTC.